This record concerns one T cell receptor (beta chain) sequence. These data are taken from a study of blood T cell repertoires in COVID-19. As for the study in general: Material from acute and convalescent COVID-19 was sourced from the United States, Italy and Spain. T cells, B-cell-depleted T cells, or PBMCs supplied cDNA or gDNA.

In the original processing: Nucleated cell number was recorded as an estimate derived from reference gene primer amplification. Some clones are missing from TCRdb's copy, which holds only in-frame ones; the method was immunoSEQ multiplex PCR. V, J and clone size derive from that table, while D and trimming were established from the DNA sequence. The sample holds under 85,000 clones, approximately 91% seen once. Germline V gene data show CDR1 as MDHEN and CDR2 as SYDVKM. The V gene lost 1 base and the J gene lost 2 bases, with 12 bases spanning the gap. There are 15 residues in the CDR3. This clonotype was sampled from a man between 65 and 85 years old with acute or convalescent COVID-19. V is TRBV28 and J is TRBJ2-7, with D perhaps matching TRBD2 (6 bases). What was sequenced was peripheral blood. For the CDR3, the DNA is TGTGCCAGCAGTTTATCGAGCGGGTGGGCCTACGAGCAGTACTTC. Its translation is CASSLSSGWAYEQYF.